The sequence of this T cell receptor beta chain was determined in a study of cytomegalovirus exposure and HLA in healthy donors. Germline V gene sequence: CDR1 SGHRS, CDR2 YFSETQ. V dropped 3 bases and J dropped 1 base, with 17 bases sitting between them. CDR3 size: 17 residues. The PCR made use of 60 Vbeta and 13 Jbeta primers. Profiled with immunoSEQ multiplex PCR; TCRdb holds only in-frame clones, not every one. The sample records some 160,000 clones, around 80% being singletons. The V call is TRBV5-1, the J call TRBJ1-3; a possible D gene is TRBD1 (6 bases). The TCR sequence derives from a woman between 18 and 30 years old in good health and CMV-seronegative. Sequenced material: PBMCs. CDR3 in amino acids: CASSYTAGVKSGNTIYF. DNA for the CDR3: TGCGCCAGCAGCTACACCGCAGGGGTTAAATCTGGAAACACCATATATTTT.